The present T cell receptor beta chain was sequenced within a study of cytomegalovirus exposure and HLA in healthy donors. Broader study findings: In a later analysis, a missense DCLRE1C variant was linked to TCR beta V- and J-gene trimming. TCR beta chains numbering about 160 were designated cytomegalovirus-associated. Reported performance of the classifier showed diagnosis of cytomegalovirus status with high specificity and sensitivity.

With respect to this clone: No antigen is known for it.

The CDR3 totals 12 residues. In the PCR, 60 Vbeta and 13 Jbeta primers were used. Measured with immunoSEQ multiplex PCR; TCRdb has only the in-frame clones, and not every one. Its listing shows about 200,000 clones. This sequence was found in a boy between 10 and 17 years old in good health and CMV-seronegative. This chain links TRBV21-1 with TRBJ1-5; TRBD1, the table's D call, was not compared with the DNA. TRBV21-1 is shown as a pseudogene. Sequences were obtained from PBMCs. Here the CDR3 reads CARQHSNQPQHF. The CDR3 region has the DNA TGTGCCAGGCAACATAGCAATCAGCCCCAGCATTTT.